This record concerns one TCR beta chain sequence. Its antigen is undetermined. The entry originates in a study of regulatory T cells in long-lasting Graves disease. General study results and limits: More public clonotypes were shared by persistent patients (2,741) than by new patients (roughly 870).

Arm-PCR of CDR3 regions and iRepertoire HTBI primers were used to build TCR beta libraries. TCRdb analysed the multiplex PCR reads with MiXCR anew, one entry per CDR3 protein. The sample shows fewer than 550,000 distinct CDR3 sequences, around 17% of them seen only once. Specified time point: newly diagnosed GD, antithyroid drugs for less than 3 months. TCR sequences were obtained from RNA taken from PBMCs. This sample was shared with a second study, whose subject was T cells in Graves' hyperthyroidism and ophthalmopathy.

Source: peripheral blood mononuclear cells (PBMCs), taken at new diagnosis, from a patient treated with antithyroid drugs. This sequence originates from a woman aged 18-29 years with Graves disease.

The CDR3 nucleotides read TGCGCCAGCAGCCAAGAAAAGCGGGGCTTCGATGAGCAGTTCTTC. This translates into CASSQEKRGFDEQFF. The chain links TRBV4-1 to TRBJ2-1, with 7 bases aligning to TRBD2. From germline, CDR1 is MGHRA and CDR2 YSYEKL. CDR3 size: 15 residues. The junction had 7 bases not matched to a gene; V was cut back by 0 bases and J by 8 bases.